The next 14 T cell receptor beta chains were all read from a single sample in a study of PD-1 blockade in classical Hodgkin lymphoma. The assay was immunoSEQ multiplex PCR, and TCRdb's table has in-frame clones only and misses some. The data hold about 110,000 clones, with 70% to 90% observed a single time. Each of the patients experienced relapse following autologous stem cell transplantation, and their brentuximab vedotin exposure differed. Source: peripheral blood mononuclear cells (PBMCs), taken before the second cycle of nivolumab. These receptors all stem from a human donor with classical Hodgkin lymphoma.

This rearrangement joins TRBV28 to TRBJ2-3; no reliable D call. In germline, CDR1 is MDHEN, CDR2 SYDVKM. V was trimmed by 7 bases and J by 1 base, leaving 12 bases between them. The CDR3 has 14 residues. The CDR3 DNA reads TGTGCCAGCACTCCCCCCGGAGGCACAGATACGCAGTATTTT. It encodes CASTPPGGTDTQYF.

This rearrangement joins TRBV2 to TRBJ2-4; 9 bases are shared with TRBD1. The CDR3 is 16 amino acids. Looked up from germline, CDR1 is SNHLY and CDR2 is FYNNEI. V was clipped by 9 bases and J by 2 bases; unmatched bases: 11. CDR3 sequence: CASVEGTGRTKNIQYF. The CDR3 DNA sequence: TGTGCCAGTGTCGAGGGGACAGGGCGGACCAAAAACATTCAGTACTTC.

This clone was recorded a few times. The V and J genes are TRBV18 and TRBJ1-5; tentative D call: TRBD1 (5 bases). The length of the CDR3 is 15 residues. The germline gives CDR1 KGHSH, CDR2 LQKENI. V lost 3 bases, J lost 2 bases, and 11 bases lay in between. The CDR3 nucleotides are TGTGCCAGCTCACCCCAGGGAAGGGGCAATCAGCCCCAGCATTTT. Its protein is CASSPQGRGNQPQHF.

This rearrangement joins TRBV9 to TRBJ1-2; D unresolved. V was shortened by 5 bases and J by 2 bases, with 7 bases between the two germline ends. Germline V gives CDR1 SGDLS, CDR2 YYNGEE. The CDR3 has 12 amino acids. In DNA, the CDR3 is TGTGCCAGCAGGACCGGGAACTATGGCTACACCTTC. Protein product: CASRTGNYGYTF.

This chain uses TRBV14 with TRBJ2-2; D unresolved. There are 14 residues in the CDR3. The germline V and J ends were trimmed by 3 bases and 4 bases, with 9 bases remaining between them. From germline, CDR1 is SGHDN and CDR2 FVKESK. CDR3 amino acids: CASSHERVTGELFF. In DNA, the CDR3 is TGTGCCAGCAGCCATGAACGGGTCACCGGGGAGCTGTTTTTT.

This chain links TRBV2 with TRBJ1-6, with 8 bases identical to TRBD1. CDR3 length: 13 residues. Germline assignment: CDR1 SNHLY and CDR2 FYNNEI. V dropped 6 bases and J dropped 9; count of bases not matched to a gene: 4. The CDR3 bases are TGTGCCAGCAGCACAGGGGGATTTTCACCCCTCCACTTT. This codes for CASSTGGFSPLHF.

As concerns this clone: The missing conserved phenylalanine or tryptophan at the end of this CDR3 makes a read error likely. It is unclear where the CDR3 begins or ends on the DNA, so no DNA is shown, and the CDR3 is as TCRdb lists it. The chain has TRBV5-4 and TRBJ2-4. 8 amino acids form the CDR3, both terminal residues included. The germline CDR1 and CDR2 sequences are SGHNT and YYREEE (reference sequence). The CDR3 spells CASPPDAY.

In this sample, this clone turned up a few times. V is TRBV2 and J is TRBJ1-1; maybe TRBD1 (5 bases). Trimming took 4 bases from V and 9 from J, leaving 18 bases between them. The CDR3 length is 14 residues. From germline, CDR1 is SNHLY and CDR2 FYNNEI. CDR3 amino acids: CASSGQLTALKAFF. The CDR3 DNA follows: TGTGCCAGCAGTGGACAGCTAACGGCCCTGAAAGCTTTCTTT.

V usage is TRBV7-9 and J usage is TRBJ2-5, with a weak D call TRBD2 (6 bases). Germline assignment: CDR1 SEHNR and CDR2 FQNEAQ (reference sequence). The CDR3 consists of 14 residues. The V and J ends lost 2 bases and 5 bases respectively, with 12 bases between them. CDR3 sequence: CASSLRYGGETQYF. The CDR3 coding sequence is TGTGCCAGCAGCTTACGTTACGGAGGGGAGACCCAGTACTTC.

This rearrangement joins TRBV18 to TRBJ2-2, with 9 bases fitting TRBD1. Germline V gene data show CDR1 as KGHSH and CDR2 as LQKENI. The CDR3 consists of 18 residues. Trimming cost V 1 base and J 2 bases; bases outside gene matches: 8. The CDR3 DNA is TGTGCCAGCTCACCACAGCCCCCGGGACAGGGAAACACCGGGGAGCTGTTTTTT. Translating gives CASSPQPPGQGNTGELFF.

The J gene is TRBJ1-4, the V gene TRBV28; D possibly corresponds to TRBD1 (5 bases). There are 15 residues in the CDR3. The ends were cut back, 9 bases at V and 3 bases at J, with 17 bases in the middle. Germline lookup yields CDR1 MDHEN and CDR2 SYDVKM. CDR3: CASRGGALANEKLFF. For the CDR3, the DNA is TGTGCCAGTAGAGGTGGGGCTTTGGCTAATGAAAAACTGTTTTTT.

The V call is TRBV9, the J call TRBJ2-1; 7 positions agree with TRBD1. The V segment lost 0 bases and the J segment 4 bases; nucleotides outside the gene matches: 7. Germline V lookup: CDR1 SGDLS, CDR2 YYNGEE. The CDR3 is 16 residues long. The CDR3 DNA reads as TGTGCCAGCAGCGTAGGACAGGGTGGGGTGTACAATGAGCAGTTCTTC. This sequence encodes CASSVGQGGVYNEQFF.

The rearrangement uses TRBV19 and TRBJ2-7, with 7 bases matching TRBD1. J was trimmed by 1 base and V by 5 bases; bases with no gene match: 8. The CDR3 sequence is 15 residues long. The V gene's germline CDR1 is LNHDA and CDR2 SQIVND (reference sequence). CDR3 DNA: TGTGCCAGTAGTTATCCGGCAGGGGGATCCTACGAGCAGTACTTC. Protein: CASSYPAGGSYEQYF.

The chain combines TRBV5-4 with TRBJ1-2, with unresolved D. The germline V and J ends were trimmed by 0 bases and 8 bases, with 14 bases remaining between them. The CDR3 totals 14 residues. The germline CDR1 and CDR2 sequences are SGHNT and YYREEE (reference sequence). In DNA form, the CDR3 reads TGTGCCAGCAGCTTGGCCTCAATCGGTTCGGGCTACACCTTC. Translating it yields CASSLASIGSGYTF.